This T cell receptor (beta chain) derives from a study of T cell repertoires in cytomegalovirus infection. Overall study: Carrying CMV and the relevant HLA type showed in public TCR beta signatures. Whole-study findings and limits: Across the ex vivo response, the dominant clonotypes were HLA-C-restricted CMV-specific TCR beta clonotypes. Cumulative public TCR beta family frequency identified carriers of CMV plus the relevant HLA.

Germline assignment: CDR1 SQVTM and CDR2 ANQGSEA. The CDR3 runs 14 residues. V gave up 3 bases and J gave up 0 bases, with 11 bases separating them. Concerning this clonotype itself: Its antigen is still unknown.

TCRdb ran MiXCR on the reads and lists one entry per CDR3 protein. The sample records about 230,000 distinct CDR3 sequences, about 23% being singletons. This TCR was sampled from a human donor in good health (CMV status not recorded). Some clones in this sample may be carry-over from other donors' samples. Sequencing was carried out using CD8+ T cells from PBMCs. This chain uses TRBV29-1 with TRBJ1-1, with D hard to call. CDR3 protein: CSVDSLGMNTEAFF. Here the CDR3 DNA reads TGCAGCGTTGATTCTTTGGGGATGAACACTGAAGCTTTCTTT. Looking up the rest from reference TRBV29-1 and TRBJ1-1 gives the full variable domain: SAVISQKPSRDICQRGTSLTIQCQVDSQVTMMFWYRQQPGQSLTLIATANQGSEATYESGFVIDKFPISRPNLTFSTLTVSNMSPEDSSIYLCSVDSLGMNTEAFFGQGTRLTVV.